The 4 T cell receptor beta chains presented below share a single source sample, sequenced in a study of beta chain bispecific antibodies for T cell cancers. The study, taken as a whole, reports: Normal T cells contributed less of the targeted TRBV signal than the leukemia cells did.

T cells were expanded from blood mononuclear cells for two to three days with anti-CD3 OKT3 or CD3/CD28 beads. Their recognized antigens are unknown. TCRdb re-called the 5' RACE reads with MiXCR, one entry per CDR3 protein. The sample has 15,000 or so distinct CDR3 sequences, approximately 2% seen once. Input material: healthy donor T cells cultured with leukemia cells. The receptors originated from a human donor in good health. Some clones in this sample may be carry-over from other donors' samples.

This clonotype was observed a few times. The J gene is TRBJ2-7, the V gene TRBV4-1, with 9 bases aligning to TRBD1. Germline trimming cut 4 bases from V and 6 bases from J; bases unmatched to any gene: 7. Germline-derived CDR1 and CDR2 are MGHRA and YSYEKL. The CDR3 covers 14 residues. CDR3 bases: TGCGCCAGCAGCCCCGGGACAGGGCAGTTCGAGCAGTACTTC. This gives the protein CASSPGTGQFEQYF.

Ten or more counts support this clonotype. This chain joins TRBV2 and TRBJ2-5, with TRBD2 identical over 9 bases. J was trimmed by 1 base and V by 0 bases; bases with no gene match: 9. This CDR3 region has 18 residues. Per germline, CDR1 SNHLY and CDR2 FYNNEI. CDR3 in DNA: TGTGCCAGCAGTGAAGCTCCCTCCAGCGGGGGGCTCCAAGAGACCCAGTACTTC. This gives the protein CASSEAPSSGGLQETQYF.

The sample holds many counts of this clonotype. The chain links TRBV19 to TRBJ1-5; 7 nucleotides line up with TRBD1. V shed 6 bases and J 4 bases; nucleotides not matched to a gene: 6. Germline V lookup: CDR1 LNHDA, CDR2 SQIVND (reference sequence). The CDR3 totals 14 residues. CDR3 in amino acids: CASRLGQTNQPQHF. Here the CDR3 DNA reads TGTGCCAGTAGGCTGGGACAGACAAATCAGCCCCAGCATTTT.

This clonotype was observed at least ten times. This chain joins TRBV5-1 and TRBJ2-1, with 8 bases lining up with TRBD2. Unmatched junction bases numbered 6, after V lost 4 bases and J lost 9 bases. The CDR3 contains 13 residues. Per germline, CDR1 SGHRS and CDR2 YFSETQ. The CDR3 nucleotides are TGCGCCAGCAGCCCGGCGGGGGGAGGTGAGCAGTTCTTC. Protein product: CASSPAGGGEQFF.